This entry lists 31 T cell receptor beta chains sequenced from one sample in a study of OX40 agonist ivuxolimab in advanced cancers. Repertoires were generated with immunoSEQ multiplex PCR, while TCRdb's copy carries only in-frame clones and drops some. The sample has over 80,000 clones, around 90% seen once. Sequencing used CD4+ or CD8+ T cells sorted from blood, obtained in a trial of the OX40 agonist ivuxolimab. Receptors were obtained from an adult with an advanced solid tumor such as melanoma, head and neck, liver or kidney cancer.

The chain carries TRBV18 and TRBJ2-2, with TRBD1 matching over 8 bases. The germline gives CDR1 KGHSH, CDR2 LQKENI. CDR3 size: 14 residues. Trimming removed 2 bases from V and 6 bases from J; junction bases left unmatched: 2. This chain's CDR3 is CASSPTRGPGELFF. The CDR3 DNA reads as TGTGCCAGCTCACCAACCAGGGGGCCCGGGGAGCTGTTTTTT.

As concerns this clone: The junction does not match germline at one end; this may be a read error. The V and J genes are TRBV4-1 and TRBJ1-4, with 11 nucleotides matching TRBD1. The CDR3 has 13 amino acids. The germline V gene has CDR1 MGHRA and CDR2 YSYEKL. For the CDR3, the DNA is TGCGCCAGCAGCCAAGTTTTGGACAGGGGGCGACGATTC. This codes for CASSQVLDRGRRF.

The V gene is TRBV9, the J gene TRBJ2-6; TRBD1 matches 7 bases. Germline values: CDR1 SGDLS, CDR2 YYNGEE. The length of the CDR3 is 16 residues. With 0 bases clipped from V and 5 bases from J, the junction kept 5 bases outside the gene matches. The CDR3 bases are TGTGCCAGCAGCGTAGAGGGGGCTCTGAGGGCCAACGTCCTGACTTTC. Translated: CASSVEGALRANVLTF.

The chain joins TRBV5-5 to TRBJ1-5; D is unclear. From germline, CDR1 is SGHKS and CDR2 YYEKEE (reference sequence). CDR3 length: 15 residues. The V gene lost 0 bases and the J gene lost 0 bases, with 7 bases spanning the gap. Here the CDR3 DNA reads TGTGCCAGCAGCTTGGTCCTAAATAGCAATCAGCCCCAGCATTTT. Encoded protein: CASSLVLNSNQPQHF.

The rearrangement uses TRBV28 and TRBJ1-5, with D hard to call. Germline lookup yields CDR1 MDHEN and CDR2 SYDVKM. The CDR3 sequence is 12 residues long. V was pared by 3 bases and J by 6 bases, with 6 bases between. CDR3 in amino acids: CASSFVGQPQHF. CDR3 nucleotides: TGTGCCAGCAGTTTTGTGGGTCAGCCCCAGCATTTT.

CDR3 DNA sequence: TGTGCCAGCAGCTTAGAGTGGGGGGATGGCTACACCTTC. Its protein is CASSLEWGDGYTF. V usage is TRBV7-2 and J usage is TRBJ1-2; D might be TRBD1 (5 bases). The CDR3 covers 13 residues. Trimming took 1 base from V and 6 from J, leaving 9 bases between them. Per the germline V gene, CDR1 is SGHTA and CDR2 is FQGNSA.

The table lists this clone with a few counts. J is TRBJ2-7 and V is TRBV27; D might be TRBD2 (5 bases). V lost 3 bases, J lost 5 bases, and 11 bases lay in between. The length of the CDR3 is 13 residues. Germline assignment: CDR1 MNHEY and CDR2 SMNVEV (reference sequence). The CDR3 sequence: CASSFNSGNEQYF. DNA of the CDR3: TGTGCCAGCAGTTTCAACTCGGGGAACGAGCAGTACTTC.

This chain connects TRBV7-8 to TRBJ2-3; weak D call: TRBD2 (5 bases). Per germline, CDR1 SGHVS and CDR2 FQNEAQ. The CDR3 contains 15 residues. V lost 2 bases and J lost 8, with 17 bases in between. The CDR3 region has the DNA TGTGCCAGCAGCTTAAGGGCCTCTTTCGCGGGTACGCAGTATTTT. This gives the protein CASSLRASFAGTQYF. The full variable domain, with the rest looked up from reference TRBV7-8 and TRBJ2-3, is GAGVSQSPRYKVAKRGQDVALRCDPISGHVSLFWYQQALGQGPEFLTYFQNEAQLDKSGLPSDRFFAERPEGSVSTLKIQRTQQEDSAVYLCASSLRASFAGTQYFGPGTRLTVL.

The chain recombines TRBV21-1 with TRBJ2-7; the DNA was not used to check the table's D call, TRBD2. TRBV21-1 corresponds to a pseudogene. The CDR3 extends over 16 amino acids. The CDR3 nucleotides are TGTGCCAGCAGCAAGGGGAGTAGCGGGAGGGGTTACGAGCAGTACTTC. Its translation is CASSKGSSGRGYEQYF.

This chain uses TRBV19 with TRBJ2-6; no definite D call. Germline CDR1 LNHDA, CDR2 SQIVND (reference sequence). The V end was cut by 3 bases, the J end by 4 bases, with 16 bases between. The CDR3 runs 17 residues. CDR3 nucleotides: TGTGCCAGTAGTATGGCTCAGCCCCGCCTCGGGGCCAACGTCCTGACTTTC. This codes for CASSMAQPRLGANVLTF.

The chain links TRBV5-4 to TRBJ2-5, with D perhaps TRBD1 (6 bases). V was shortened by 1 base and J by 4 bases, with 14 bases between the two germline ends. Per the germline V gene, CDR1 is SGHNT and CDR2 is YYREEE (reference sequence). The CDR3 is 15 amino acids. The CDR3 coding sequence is TGTGCCAGCAGCTTGCAGTCAGGGGTTAGAGAGACCCAGTACTTC. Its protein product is CASSLQSGVRETQYF.

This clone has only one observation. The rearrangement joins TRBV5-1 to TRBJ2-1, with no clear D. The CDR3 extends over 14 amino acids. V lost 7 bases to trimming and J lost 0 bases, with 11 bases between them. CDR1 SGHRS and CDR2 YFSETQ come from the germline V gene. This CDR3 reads CASALFSSYNEQFF. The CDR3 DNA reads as TGCGCCAGCGCCCTATTCAGCTCCTACAATGAGCAGTTCTTC.

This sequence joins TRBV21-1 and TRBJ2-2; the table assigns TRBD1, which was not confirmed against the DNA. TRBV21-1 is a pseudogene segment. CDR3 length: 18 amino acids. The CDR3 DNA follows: TGTGCCAGCAACCCAAACCGAGGGGGCTACCAGAACACCGGGGAGCTGTTTTTT. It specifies CASNPNRGGYQNTGELFF.

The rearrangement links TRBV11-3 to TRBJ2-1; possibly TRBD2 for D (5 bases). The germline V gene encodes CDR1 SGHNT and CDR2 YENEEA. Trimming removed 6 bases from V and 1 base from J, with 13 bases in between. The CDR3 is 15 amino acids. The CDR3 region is CASRPRRRSYNEQFF. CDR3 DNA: TGTGCCAGCAGGCCGAGGAGGAGGTCCTACAATGAGCAGTTCTTC.

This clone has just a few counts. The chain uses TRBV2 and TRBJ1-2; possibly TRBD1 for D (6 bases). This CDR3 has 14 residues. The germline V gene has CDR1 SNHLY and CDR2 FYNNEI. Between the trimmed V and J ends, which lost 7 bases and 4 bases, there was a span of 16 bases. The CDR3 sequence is CASTGGQGIYGYTF. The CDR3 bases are TGTGCCAGCACCGGGGGGCAGGGGATCTATGGCTACACCTTC.

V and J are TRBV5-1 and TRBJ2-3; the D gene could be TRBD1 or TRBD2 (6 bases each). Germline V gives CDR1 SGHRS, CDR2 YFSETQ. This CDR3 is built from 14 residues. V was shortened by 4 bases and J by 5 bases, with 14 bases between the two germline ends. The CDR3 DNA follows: TGCGCCAGCAGCCCGGGGGCCGCGATAGATACGCAGTATTTT. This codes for CASSPGAAIDTQYF.

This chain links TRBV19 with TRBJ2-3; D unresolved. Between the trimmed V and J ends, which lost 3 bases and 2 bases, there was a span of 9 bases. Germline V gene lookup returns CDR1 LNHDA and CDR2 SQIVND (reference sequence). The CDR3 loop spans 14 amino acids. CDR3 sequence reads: CASSILGSTDTQYF. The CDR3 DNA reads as TGTGCCAGTAGTATTCTGGGCTCCACAGATACGCAGTATTTT.

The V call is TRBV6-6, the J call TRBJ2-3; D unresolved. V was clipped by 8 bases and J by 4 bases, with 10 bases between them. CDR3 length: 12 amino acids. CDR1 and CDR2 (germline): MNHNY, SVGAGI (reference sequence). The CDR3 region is CASHGPSDTQYF. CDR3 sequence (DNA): TGTGCCAGCCACGGGCCCTCAGATACGCAGTATTTT.

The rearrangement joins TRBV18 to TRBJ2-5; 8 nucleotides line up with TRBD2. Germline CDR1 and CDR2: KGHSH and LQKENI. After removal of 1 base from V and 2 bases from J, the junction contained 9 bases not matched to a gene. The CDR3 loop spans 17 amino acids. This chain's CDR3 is CASSPLRVAGSQETQYF. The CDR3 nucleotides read TGTGCCAGCTCACCACTTAGGGTAGCGGGAAGTCAAGAGACCCAGTACTTC.

The CDR3 coding sequence is TGCAGTGCTAGAGCAGCCCTTGAGCAGTTCTTC. It is translated as CSARAALEQFF. The genes are TRBV20-1 and TRBJ2-1; D ambiguous. The length of the CDR3 is 11 residues. Per the germline V gene, CDR1 is DFQATT and CDR2 is SNEGSKA (reference sequence). V was shortened by 1 base and J by 9 bases, with 7 bases between the two germline ends.

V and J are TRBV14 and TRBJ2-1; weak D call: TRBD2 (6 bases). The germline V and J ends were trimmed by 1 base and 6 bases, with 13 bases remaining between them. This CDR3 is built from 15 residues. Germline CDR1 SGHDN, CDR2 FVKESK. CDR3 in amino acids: CASSQVMGTLNEQFF. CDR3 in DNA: TGTGCCAGCAGCCAAGTGATGGGGACTCTCAATGAGCAGTTCTTC.

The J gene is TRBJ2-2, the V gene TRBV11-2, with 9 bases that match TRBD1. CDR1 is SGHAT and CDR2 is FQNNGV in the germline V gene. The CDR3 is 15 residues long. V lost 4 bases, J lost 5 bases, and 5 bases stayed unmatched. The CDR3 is CASSSRDRVTGELFF. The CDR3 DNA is TGTGCCAGCAGCTCCCGGGACAGGGTTACCGGGGAGCTGTTTTTT.

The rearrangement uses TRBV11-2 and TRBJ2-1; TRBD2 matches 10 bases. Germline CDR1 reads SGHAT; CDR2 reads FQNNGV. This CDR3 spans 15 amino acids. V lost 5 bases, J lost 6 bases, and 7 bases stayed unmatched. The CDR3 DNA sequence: TGTGCCAGCAGCGCGGTTAGCGGGAGGACCAATGAGCAGTTCTTC. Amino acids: CASSAVSGRTNEQFF. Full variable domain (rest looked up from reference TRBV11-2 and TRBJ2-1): EAGVAQSPRYKIIEKRQSVAFWCNPISGHATLYWYQQILGQGPKLLIQFQNNGVVDDSQLPKDRFSAERLKGVDSTLKIQPAKLEDSAVYLCASSAVSGRTNEQFFGPGTRLTVL.

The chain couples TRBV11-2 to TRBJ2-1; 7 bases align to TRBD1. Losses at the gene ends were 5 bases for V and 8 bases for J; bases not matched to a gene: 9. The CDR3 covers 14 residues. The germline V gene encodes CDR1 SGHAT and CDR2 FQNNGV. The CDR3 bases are TGTGCCAGCAGCCCGACAGGGCAGGTACATGAGCAGTTCTTC. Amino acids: CASSPTGQVHEQFF. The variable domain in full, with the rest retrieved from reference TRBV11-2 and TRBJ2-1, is EAGVAQSPRYKIIEKRQSVAFWCNPISGHATLYWYQQILGQGPKLLIQFQNNGVVDDSQLPKDRFSAERLKGVDSTLKIQPAKLEDSAVYLCASSPTGQVHEQFFGPGTRLTVL.

The DNA of the CDR3 is TGTGCCAGCAGCGTAACGACTAGGGGAGAGACCCAGTACTTC. Translation gives CASSVTTRGETQYF. This chain connects TRBV7-2 to TRBJ2-5, with a possible D match to TRBD2 (6 bases). CDR1 and CDR2 (germline): SGHTA, FQGNSA. The CDR3 is 14 residues long. V was shortened by 5 bases and J by 4 bases, with 14 bases between the two germline ends.

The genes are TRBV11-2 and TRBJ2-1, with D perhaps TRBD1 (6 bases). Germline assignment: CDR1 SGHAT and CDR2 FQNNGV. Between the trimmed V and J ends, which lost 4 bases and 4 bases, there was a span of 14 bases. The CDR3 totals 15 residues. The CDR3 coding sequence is TGTGCCAGCAGCTCGGGCAGACAGGAATACAATGAGCAGTTCTTC. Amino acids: CASSSGRQEYNEQFF.

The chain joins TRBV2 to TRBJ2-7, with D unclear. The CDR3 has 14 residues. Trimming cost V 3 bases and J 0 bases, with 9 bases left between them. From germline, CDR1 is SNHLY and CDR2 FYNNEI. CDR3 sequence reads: CASSDSQLSYEQYF. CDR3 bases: TGTGCCAGCAGTGATAGTCAGCTCTCCTACGAGCAGTACTTC.

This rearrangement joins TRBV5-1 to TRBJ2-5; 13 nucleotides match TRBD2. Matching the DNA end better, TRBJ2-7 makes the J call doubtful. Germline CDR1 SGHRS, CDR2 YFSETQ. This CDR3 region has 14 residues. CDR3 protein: CASSRTSGGYEQYF. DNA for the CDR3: TGCGCCAGCAGCCGGACTAGCGGGGGATACGAGCAGTACTTC.

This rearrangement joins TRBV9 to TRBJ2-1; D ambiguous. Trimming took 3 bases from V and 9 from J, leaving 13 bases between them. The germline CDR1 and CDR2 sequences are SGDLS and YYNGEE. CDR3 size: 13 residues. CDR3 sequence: CASSAIQDSEQFF. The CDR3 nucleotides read TGTGCCAGCAGCGCCATTCAGGATAGTGAGCAGTTCTTC.

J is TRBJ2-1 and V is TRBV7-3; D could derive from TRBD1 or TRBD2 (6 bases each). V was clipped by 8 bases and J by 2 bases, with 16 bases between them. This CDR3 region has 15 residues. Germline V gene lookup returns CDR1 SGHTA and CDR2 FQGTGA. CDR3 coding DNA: TGTGCCAGCGGTTCCGGAGGGGGAACCTACAATGAGCAGTTCTTC. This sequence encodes CASGSGGGTYNEQFF.

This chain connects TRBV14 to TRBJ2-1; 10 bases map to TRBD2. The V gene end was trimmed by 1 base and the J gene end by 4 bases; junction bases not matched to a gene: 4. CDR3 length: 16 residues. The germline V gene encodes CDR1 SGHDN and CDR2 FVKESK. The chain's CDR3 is CASSQGTSGIYNEQFF. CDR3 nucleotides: TGTGCCAGCAGCCAAGGGACTAGCGGAATATACAATGAGCAGTTCTTC.